Below are 30 T cell receptor beta chains sequenced from a single sample in a study of shared clonotypes between healthy human individuals. Here immunoSEQ multiplex PCR was the method, and the copy in TCRdb shows in-frame clones only, minus some. Seen here are roughly 380,000 clones, around 96% observed once, and the top ten hold approximately 0.32%. The material sequenced was memory CD8+ T cells sorted from blood. Specified subset: CD45RO+ cells pooled with CCR7-negative TemRA cells. These receptor sequences come from a young man in good health.

The chain combines TRBV5-4 with TRBJ2-7; possibly TRBD2 for D (6 bases). This CDR3 spans 13 amino acids. Trimming shortened V by 1 base and J by 7 bases, and 12 bases separated the two germline ends. Germline values: CDR1 SGHNT, CDR2 YYREEE (reference sequence). This CDR3 reads CASSLLRAGEQYF. DNA for the CDR3: TGTGCCAGCAGCTTGTTGCGGGCGGGGGAGCAGTACTTC.

This sequence joins TRBV7-2 and TRBJ2-3, with D unclear. The V end lost 3 bases, the J end lost 2 bases, and 6 bases lay between the germline ends. This CDR3 is 13 amino acids long. Germline V gene data show CDR1 as SGHTA and CDR2 as FQGNSA. CDR3 coding DNA: TGTGCCAGCAGCTTGGTAAACACAGATACGCAGTATTTT. Encoded protein: CASSLVNTDTQYF.

The rearrangement joins TRBV4-1 to TRBJ2-3, with D perhaps TRBD1 (6 bases). Germline-derived CDR1 and CDR2 are MGHRA and YSYEKL. The CDR3 extends over 16 amino acids. Trimming removed 5 bases from V and 2 bases from J, with 17 bases in between. CDR3 protein: CASSSPGRGNTDTQYF. The DNA of the CDR3 is TGCGCCAGCAGCTCCCCCGGCAGGGGAAACACAGATACGCAGTATTTT.

The chain joins TRBV11-2 to TRBJ2-2; TRBD1 might be the D (7 bases). Germline loops: CDR1 SGHAT, CDR2 FQNNGV. V was pared by 6 bases and J by 4 bases, with 18 bases between. The length of the CDR3 is 16 residues. The CDR3 region has the DNA TGTGCCAGCAGTCTCGTTAGACAGGGAGGCACCGGGGAGCTGTTTTTT. This codes for CASSLVRQGGTGELFF.

In the case of this clone: At the DNA level, this CDR3 is encoded by other sequences in the same sample as well. This chain connects TRBV29-1 to TRBJ2-3, with 11 bases fitting TRBD2. This CDR3 is 13 amino acids long. V lost 4 bases, J lost 3 bases, and 0 bases stayed unmatched. Germline values: CDR1 SQVTM, CDR2 ANQGSEA. DNA for the CDR3: TGCAGCGTTGGGACTAGCGGGACAGATACGCAGTATTTT. The encoded protein is CSVGTSGTDTQYF.

This CDR3 reads CASSLVGLYGEAFF. The DNA of the CDR3 is TGTGCCAGCAGCTTAGTCGGTCTTTACGGTGAAGCTTTCTTT. The rearrangement links TRBV7-9 to TRBJ1-1; D gene uncertain. CDR1 and CDR2 from the germline V gene are SEHNR and FQNEAQ (reference sequence). Between the trimmed V and J ends, which lost 1 base and 7 bases, there was a span of 13 bases. CDR3 length equals 14 residues.

The rearrangement links TRBV19 to TRBJ1-1; D may be TRBD1 (5 bases). Trimming removed 4 bases at V and 1 base at J, with 10 bases between. CDR3 length: 14 amino acids. Germline CDR1 is LNHDA and CDR2 is SQIVND (reference sequence). Here the CDR3 DNA reads TGTGCCAGTAGTACCCGACAGTCGAACACTGAAGCTTTCTTT. Translation: CASSTRQSNTEAFF.

This clone was recorded once. The chain has TRBV5-1 and TRBJ1-2; TRBD1 matches 10 bases. The CDR3 is 13 residues long. Germline loops: CDR1 SGHRS, CDR2 YFSETQ. Germline trimming cut 3 bases from V and 8 bases from J; bases unmatched to any gene: 4. The CDR3 DNA reads TGCGCCAGCAGCTCGCGGACAGGGGGAGGCTACACCTTC. Protein: CASSSRTGGGYTF.

V and J are TRBV5-1 and TRBJ2-6, with TRBD1 matching 7 bases. The ends lost 0 bases at V and 6 bases at J; junction bases unmatched: 3. Germline loops: CDR1 SGHRS, CDR2 YFSETQ. The CDR3 covers 15 residues. The CDR3 region is CASSLGQGEANVLTF. The CDR3 nucleotides are TGCGCCAGCAGCTTGGGGCAGGGGGAGGCCAACGTCCTGACTTTC.

J is TRBJ2-7 and V is TRBV30; D is unresolved. This CDR3 comprises 14 residues. Trimming removed 1 base from V and 0 bases from J, with 10 bases in between. CDR1 and CDR2 from the germline V gene are GTSNPN and SVGIG (reference sequence). The CDR3 DNA reads TGTGCCTGGAGTGGGTCTTTGAGCTCCTACGAGCAGTACTTC. Protein sequence: CAWSGSLSSYEQYF. The full variable domain, in which reference TRBV30 and TRBJ2-7 provide the parts outside the CDR3, is SQTIHQWPATLVQPVGSPLSLECTVEGTSNPNLYWYRQAAGRGLQLLFYSVGIGQISSEVPQNLSASRPQDRQFILSSKKLLLSDSGFYLCAWSGSLSSYEQYFGPGTRLTVT.

This chain connects TRBV6-1 to TRBJ2-7; perhaps D is TRBD1 or TRBD2 (5 bases each). Germline-derived CDR1 and CDR2 are MNHNS and SASEGT. CDR3 length equals 15 residues. The V and J ends lost 0 bases and 5 bases respectively, with 14 bases between them. The DNA of the CDR3 is TGTGCCAGCAGTGAAGCAATGGCAGGGAGAGACGAGCAGTACTTC. Translating it yields CASSEAMAGRDEQYF.

The gene calls are TRBV6-6 and TRBJ2-1; D is ambiguous. The V end lost 6 bases, the J end lost 8 bases, and 8 bases lay between the germline ends. Germline CDR1 MNHNY, CDR2 SVGAGI (reference sequence). The CDR3 has 11 residues. The CDR3 DNA sequence: TGTGCCAGCAGGCTAGGGCATGAGCAGTTCTTC. This encodes CASRLGHEQFF.

The genes are TRBV7-2 and TRBJ2-7; 7 bases agree with TRBD2. The germline gives CDR1 SGHTA, CDR2 FQGNSA. V lost 3 bases to trimming and J lost 3 bases; unmatched junction nucleotides: 5. This CDR3 comprises 14 residues. The CDR3: CASSLREGLYEQYF. The DNA of the CDR3 is TGTGCCAGCAGCTTGAGGGAGGGGCTCTACGAGCAGTACTTC.

This clone was detected only a few times. The V call is TRBV4-1, the J call TRBJ2-7; D unresolved. The CDR3 extends over 16 amino acids. V lost 1 base and J 0 bases, leaving 13 bases between the germline ends. CDR1 and CDR2 from the germline V gene are MGHRA and YSYEKL. The CDR3 nucleotides read TGCGCCAGCAGCCAAGTCGAAGAGATGGGCTCCTACGAGCAGTACTTC. As protein: CASSQVEEMGSYEQYF.

The V call is TRBV7-2, the J call TRBJ2-7; D gene ambiguous. CDR3 length equals 12 residues. Germline CDR1 SGHTA, CDR2 FQGNSA. V was cut by 5 bases and J by 4 bases, with 9 bases left in between. This CDR3 is CASSMTPYEQYF. The CDR3 coding sequence is TGTGCCAGCAGCATGACCCCATACGAGCAGTACTTC.

The chain joins TRBV7-6 to TRBJ2-7, with D perhaps TRBD1 (6 bases). The V end was cut by 5 bases, the J end by 7 bases, with 15 bases between. CDR3 length: 13 amino acids. Germline-derived CDR1 and CDR2 are SGHVS and FNYEAQ. The CDR3: CASSEWTEGEQYF. The CDR3 nucleotides are TGTGCCAGCAGCGAATGGACAGAAGGAGAGCAGTACTTC.

J is TRBJ2-4 and V is TRBV27; D is undetermined. CDR3 length: 12 amino acids. Germline CDR1 and CDR2: MNHEY and SMNVEV (reference sequence). Trimming shortened V by 4 bases and J by 3 bases, and 4 bases separated the two germline ends. The CDR3: CASSWDKNIQYF. CDR3 coding DNA: TGTGCCAGCAGTTGGGACAAAAACATTCAGTACTTC.

This clone appeared once. This chain uses TRBV7-3 with TRBJ2-2; 9 bases agree with TRBD2. Losses at the gene ends were 2 bases for V and 5 bases for J; bases not matched to a gene: 9. The CDR3 spans 17 residues. Germline V lookup: CDR1 SGHTA, CDR2 FQGTGA. CDR3 region: CASSLFFASGNTGELFF. DNA for the CDR3: TGTGCCAGCAGCTTATTTTTTGCTAGCGGGAATACCGGGGAGCTGTTTTTT. Supplemented by reference TRBV7-3 and TRBJ2-2, the full variable domain reads GAGVSQTPSNKVTEKGKYVELRCDPISGHTALYWYRQSLGQGPEFLIYFQGTGAADDSGLPNDRFFAVRPEGSVSTLKIQRTERGDSAVYLCASSLFFASGNTGELFFGEGSRLTVL.

This chain uses TRBV20-1 with TRBJ1-1; TRBD1 aligns across 8 bases. The germline CDR1 and CDR2 sequences are DFQATT and SNEGSKA (reference sequence). J gave up 4 bases and V 5 bases, and 0 bases lay outside the gene matches. The CDR3 loop spans 11 amino acids. The CDR3 DNA reads as TGCAGTGCTGGACAGGGCACTGAAGCTTTCTTT. Protein product: CSAGQGTEAFF.

The chain employs TRBV7-2 and TRBJ2-3; 9 bases match TRBD2. The CDR3 is made up of 16 amino acids. After removal of 2 bases from V and 4 bases from J, the junction contained 7 bases not matched to a gene. Per the germline V gene, CDR1 is SGHTA and CDR2 is FQGNSA. CDR3 DNA: TGTGCCAGCAGCTTACTAGGACTAGCGAGTTCAGATACGCAGTATTTT. Amino acids: CASSLLGLASSDTQYF.

The gene calls are TRBV6-5 and TRBJ2-7, with a weak D call TRBD1 (5 bases). V shed 4 bases and J shed 2 bases, with 18 bases lying between them. The germline CDR1 and CDR2 sequences are MNHEY and SVGAGI. The CDR3 sequence is 16 residues long. In DNA, the CDR3 is TGTGCCAGCAGTTCTTTGGGGCAGGGAATTACCTACGAGCAGTACTTC. Residues: CASSSLGQGITYEQYF.

The chain links TRBV28 to TRBJ2-7; 7 bases match TRBD1. This CDR3 is 13 amino acids long. CDR1 and CDR2 from the germline V gene are MDHEN and SYDVKM. The J segment lost 5 bases and the V segment lost 5 bases, leaving 6 bases of the junction unmatched. Written as DNA, the CDR3 is TGTGCCAGCAGTGAACAGGGGCGCGACGAGCAGTACTTC. This gives the protein CASSEQGRDEQYF.

The rearrangement joins TRBV28 to TRBJ2-5, with a tentative D call TRBD1 (6 bases). Trimming pared 3 bases from V and 5 bases from J, leaving 16 bases between. Per the germline V gene, CDR1 is MDHEN and CDR2 is SYDVKM. The CDR3 covers 15 residues. The CDR3 spells CASSLGLTRGETQYF. The CDR3 nucleotides read TGTGCCAGCAGTTTGGGGCTCACTAGGGGGGAGACCCAGTACTTC.

The genes are TRBV4-1 and TRBJ1-2; 7 nucleotides agree with TRBD1. The V gene's germline CDR1 is MGHRA and CDR2 YSYEKL. The CDR3 consists of 16 residues. J lost 4 bases, V lost 3 bases, and 11 bases had no gene match. The chain's CDR3 is CASSHRPGQFPYGYTF. The CDR3 DNA follows: TGCGCCAGCAGCCATAGACCGGGACAGTTCCCCTATGGCTACACCTTC.

This clone was recorded a few times. The chain recombines TRBV2 with TRBJ1-5; D is unresolved. The CDR3 is made up of 14 amino acids. Germline V gives CDR1 SNHLY, CDR2 FYNNEI. Trimming took off 2 bases at V and 0 bases at J, with 5 bases between the two ends. CDR3 in amino acids: CASSEQVSNQPQHF. The DNA of the CDR3 is TGTGCCAGCAGTGAACAGGTTAGCAATCAGCCCCAGCATTTT.

The rearrangement joins TRBV19 to TRBJ1-1; the match to TRBD1 covers 7 bases. Germline CDR1 reads LNHDA; CDR2 reads SQIVND (reference sequence). The CDR3 is 15 residues long. The V segment lost 10 bases and the J segment 1 base; nucleotides outside the gene matches: 12. The CDR3 DNA is TGTGCCACTCTCGTGAGAGGGGGCGAGAACACTGAAGCTTTCTTT. It translates to CATLVRGGENTEAFF.

The V gene is TRBV19, the J gene TRBJ1-3; unclear D gene. CDR3 length: 11 amino acids. Germline V gene sequence: CDR1 LNHDA, CDR2 SQIVND (reference sequence). Trimming cost V 7 bases and J 6 bases, with 7 bases left between them. CDR3 residues: CASNPENTIYF. CDR3 nucleotides: TGTGCCAGTAACCCAGAAAACACCATATATTTT.

The chain joins TRBV5-1 to TRBJ2-5, with 9 bases lining up with TRBD2. The CDR3 extends over 15 amino acids. Germline V gene sequence: CDR1 SGHRS, CDR2 YFSETQ. Trimming took 0 bases from V and 6 from J; bases not matched to a gene: 6. The CDR3 DNA is TGCGCCAGCAGCTTGGGGCTAGCGGGACGGAAGACCCAGTACTTC. This translates into CASSLGLAGRKTQYF.

The chain combines TRBV28 with TRBJ1-4, with D possibly matching TRBD1 (5 bases). Germline V gene sequence: CDR1 MDHEN, CDR2 SYDVKM. Trimming shortened V by 11 bases and J by 4 bases, and 14 bases separated the two germline ends. The CDR3 sequence is 13 residues long. The CDR3 reads CACHGTNNEKLFF. CDR3 nucleotide sequence: TGTGCCTGCCACGGGACTAATAATGAAAAACTGTTTTTT.

The gene calls are TRBV4-1 and TRBJ2-4; D remains unclear. Trimming shortened V by 1 base and J by 8 bases, and 15 bases separated the two germline ends. In germline, CDR1 is MGHRA, CDR2 YSYEKL. The CDR3 totals 15 residues. The CDR3 nucleotides are TGCGCCAGCAGCCAAGTAACCCCTTCTACGGACATTCAGTACTTC. The encoded protein is CASSQVTPSTDIQYF.